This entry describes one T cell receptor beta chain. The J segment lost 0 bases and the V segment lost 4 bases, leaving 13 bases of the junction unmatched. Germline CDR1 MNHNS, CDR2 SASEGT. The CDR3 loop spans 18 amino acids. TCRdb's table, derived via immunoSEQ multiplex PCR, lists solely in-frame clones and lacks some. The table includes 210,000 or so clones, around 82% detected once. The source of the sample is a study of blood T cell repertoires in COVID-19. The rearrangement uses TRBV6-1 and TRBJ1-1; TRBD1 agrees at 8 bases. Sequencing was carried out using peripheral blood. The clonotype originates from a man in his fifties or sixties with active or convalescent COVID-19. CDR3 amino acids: CASSALRGRRTLNTEAFF. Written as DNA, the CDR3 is TGTGCCAGCAGTGCCCTCAGGGGGCGCAGGACTTTGAACACTGAAGCTTTCTTT.